This entry lists 14 T cell receptor beta chains sequenced from one sample in a study of blood T cell repertoires in COVID-19. The assay was immunoSEQ multiplex PCR, and TCRdb's table has in-frame clones only and misses some. There are 150,000 to 160,000 clones in the sample; approximately 78% occur only once, and roughly 1.5% lies in the top ten. Sequenced sample: peripheral blood. The receptors derive from a man of 80 years or more with acute or convalescent COVID-19.

CDR3 bases: TGTGCCAGCAGTTTAGGGGGCCAGGACTATGGCTACACCTTC. Protein: CASSLGGQDYGYTF. The chain uses TRBV27 and TRBJ1-2, with TRBD1 as a possible D gene (6 bases). V lost 2 bases, J lost 3 bases, and 10 bases lay in between. The CDR3 totals 14 residues. Per the germline V gene, CDR1 is MNHEY and CDR2 is SMNVEV (reference sequence).

This clone was counted between two and nine times. The CDR3 sequence is CASSKVVTEAFF. CDR3 nucleotides: TGTGCCAGCAGCAAAGTCGTCACTGAAGCTTTCTTT. The chain carries TRBV7-9 and TRBJ1-1; D uncertain. Trimming removed 5 bases at V and 4 bases at J, with 8 bases between. This CDR3 is 12 amino acids long. Germline V lookup: CDR1 SEHNR, CDR2 FQNEAQ (reference sequence).

A note on this clone: One base away lies a much larger clone, so this may be a sequencing read error. The chain uses TRBV6-5 and TRBJ1-6; 11 bases fit TRBD1. V dropped 6 bases and J dropped 8; count of bases not matched to a gene: 3. The CDR3 spans 14 residues. The germline V gene encodes CDR1 MNHEY and CDR2 SVGAGI. As DNA, the CDR3 is TGTGCCAGCAGCCCGGGACAGGGGGATTCACCCCTCCACTTT. As protein: CASSPGQGDSPLHF.

The chain couples TRBV28 to TRBJ2-3; 10 nucleotides align to TRBD2. CDR1 is MDHEN and CDR2 is SYDVKM in the germline V gene. The CDR3 totals 17 residues. V gave up 10 bases and J gave up 1 base; unmatched junction bases: 14. The CDR3 DNA reads as TGTGCCACCTCCGGGGCTAGCGGGGGTTGGGGCACAGATACGCAGTATTTT. Protein sequence: CATSGASGGWGTDTQYF.

The rearrangement links TRBV2 to TRBJ2-7, with D unresolved. V was shortened by 2 bases and J by 4 bases, with 9 bases between the two germline ends. Germline CDR1 reads SNHLY; CDR2 reads FYNNEI. This CDR3 comprises 13 residues. CDR3 DNA: TGTGCCAGCAGTGAATCGGTTCCTTACGAGCAGTACGTC. The encoded protein is CASSESVPYEQYV.

The chain is built from TRBV6-1 and TRBJ1-2; D possibly corresponds to TRBD1 (5 bases). Per the germline V gene, CDR1 is MNHNS and CDR2 is SASEGT. This CDR3 region has 15 residues. The ends were cut back, 2 bases at V and 5 bases at J, with 15 bases in the middle. The chain's CDR3 is CASSEPSTGLYGYTF. The CDR3 DNA follows: TGTGCCAGCAGTGAACCCTCAACAGGCCTTTATGGCTACACCTTC.

This rearrangement joins TRBV19 to TRBJ2-5, with TRBD2 matching 7 bases. Germline V CDR1 and CDR2: LNHDA, SQIVND (reference sequence). V shed 1 base and J 2 bases; nucleotides not matched to a gene: 7. The CDR3 extends over 16 amino acids. DNA for the CDR3: TGTGCCAGTAGTATAGTGGCGGGGCGGGGGCAAGAGACCCAGTACTTC. Its translation is CASSIVAGRGQETQYF.

The chain links TRBV15 to TRBJ2-7; 9 bases fit TRBD2. The CDR3 length is 17 residues. In germline, CDR1 is LNHNV, CDR2 YYDKDF (reference sequence). V gave up 0 bases and J gave up 2 bases; unmatched junction bases: 8. The CDR3 sequence: CATSRDFGTSRTYEQYF. The CDR3 DNA follows: TGTGCCACCAGCAGAGATTTTGGGACTAGCCGAACCTACGAGCAGTACTTC.

This clone was observed many times. The chain has TRBV9 and TRBJ1-6, with 8 bases fitting TRBD1. The V segment lost 1 base and the J segment 10 bases; nucleotides outside the gene matches: 7. The CDR3 is 15 residues long. CDR1 is SGDLS, CDR2 YYNGEE, per germline. CDR3: CASSVYGQGESPLHF. Written as DNA, the CDR3 is TGTGCCAGCAGCGTATATGGACAGGGTGAATCACCCCTCCACTTT.

This clone was counted once. This sequence joins TRBV6-1 and TRBJ2-1; TRBD2 is a possible D gene (7 bases). Germline CDR1 is MNHNS and CDR2 is SASEGT. The CDR3 has 15 amino acids. The germline V and J ends were trimmed by 2 bases and 7 bases, with 15 bases remaining between them. The DNA for the CDR3 is TGTGCCAGCAGTGAACTATGGGGGGGCGCGAATGAGCAGTTCTTC. Translated, it gives CASSELWGGANEQFF.

There are a few counts of this clone. The chain links TRBV5-1 to TRBJ1-3, with a tentative D call TRBD1 (5 bases). Germline V lookup: CDR1 SGHRS, CDR2 YFSETQ. The length of the CDR3 is 17 residues. V was trimmed by 4 bases and J by 0 bases, leaving 17 bases between them. The CDR3 protein is CASSVSLQADSGNTIYF. CDR3 DNA: TGCGCCAGCAGCGTATCTCTACAGGCAGACTCTGGAAACACCATATATTTT.

The rearrangement links TRBV18 to TRBJ2-7, with TRBD1 identical over 9 bases. The CDR3 runs to 17 residues. In germline, CDR1 is KGHSH, CDR2 LQKENI. J gave up 4 bases and V 1 base, and 11 bases lay outside the gene matches. CDR3 region: CASSPHPPGTGRYEQYF. CDR3 coding DNA: TGTGCCAGCTCACCACATCCCCCCGGGACAGGGCGGTACGAGCAGTACTTC.

The rearrangement joins TRBV6-1 to TRBJ1-5; D is unresolved. V was clipped by 3 bases and J by 11 bases, with 11 bases between them. The length of the CDR3 is 12 residues. Germline CDR1 reads MNHNS; CDR2 reads SASEGT. The CDR3 DNA reads TGTGCCAGCAGTGACACTTTTGAGACCCAGCATTTT. Amino acid sequence: CASSDTFETQHF.

This rearrangement joins TRBV5-1 to TRBJ1-5; tentative D call: TRBD1 (5 bases). CDR1 and CDR2 from the germline V gene are SGHRS and YFSETQ. V lost 3 bases and J 6 bases, leaving 16 bases between the germline ends. There are 15 residues in the CDR3. CDR3 amino acids: CASSCPIRGGQPQHF. The CDR3 DNA reads TGCGCCAGCAGCTGCCCGATAAGGGGCGGTCAGCCCCAGCATTTT.